The T cell receptor beta chain described here comes from a study of blood T cell repertoires in COVID-19. CDR3 length: 13 amino acids. The germline CDR1 and CDR2 sequences are SGHTS and YDEGEE. V lost 4 bases to trimming and J lost 1 base, with 6 bases between them. TCRdb's table, derived via immunoSEQ multiplex PCR, lists solely in-frame clones and lacks some. The sample lists 150,000 to 200,000 clones, 80% to 95% occurring once. Patients of the Seattle cohort, enrolled during active infection, were followed longitudinally. This sequence joins TRBV5-8 and TRBJ1-5; D is unresolved. This clonotype originated in a woman aged 60-75 years with COVID-19, enrolled during active disease. The sequencing sample was made of peripheral blood. CDR3 residues: CASSPRSNQPQHF. The CDR3 region has the DNA TGTGCCAGCAGCCCGCGGAGCAATCAGCCCCAGCATTTT.